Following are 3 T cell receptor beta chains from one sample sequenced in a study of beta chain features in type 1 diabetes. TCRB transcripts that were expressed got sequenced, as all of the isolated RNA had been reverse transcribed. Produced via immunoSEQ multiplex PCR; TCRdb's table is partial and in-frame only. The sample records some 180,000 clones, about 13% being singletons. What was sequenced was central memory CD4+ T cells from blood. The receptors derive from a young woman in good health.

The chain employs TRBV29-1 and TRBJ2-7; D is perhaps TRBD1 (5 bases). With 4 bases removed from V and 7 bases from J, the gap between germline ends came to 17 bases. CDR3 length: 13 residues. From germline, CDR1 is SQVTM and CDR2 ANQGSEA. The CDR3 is CSVALTGLEEQYF. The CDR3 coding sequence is TGCAGCGTTGCGCTAACAGGATTGGAAGAGCAGTACTTC.

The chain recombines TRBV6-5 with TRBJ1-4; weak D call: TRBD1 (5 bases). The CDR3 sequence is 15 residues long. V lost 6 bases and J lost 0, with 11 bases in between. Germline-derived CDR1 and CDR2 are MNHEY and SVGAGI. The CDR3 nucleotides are TGTGCCAGCAGCCGCAGGGTACCAACTAATGAAAAACTGTTTTTT. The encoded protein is CASSRRVPTNEKLFF.

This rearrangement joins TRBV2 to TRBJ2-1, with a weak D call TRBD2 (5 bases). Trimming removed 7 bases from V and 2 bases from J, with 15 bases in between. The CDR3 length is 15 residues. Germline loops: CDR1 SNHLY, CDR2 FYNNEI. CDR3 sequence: CASTLEAPAYNEQFF. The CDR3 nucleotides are TGTGCCAGCACCTTGGAGGCGCCTGCCTACAATGAGCAGTTCTTC.